This T cell receptor beta chain was retrieved from a study of response to subunit inactivated influenza vaccine. The study, taken as a whole, reports: There was a suggestion from the authors that each seasonal influenza vaccination recruits few new T cells.

The V and J ends lost 1 base and 0 bases respectively, with 7 bases between them. The CDR3 runs to 14 residues. TCRdb called the RT-PCR reads again in MiXCR, with one record for every CDR3 protein. This table has roughly 190,000 distinct CDR3 sequences, about an eighth appearing once. About this clonotype itself: The antigen is unknown.

This sequence joins TRBV12-3 or TRBV12-4 and TRBJ2-7, with D maybe TRBD1 (5 bases). Material: CD8+ T cells sorted from PBMCs, obtained less than 6 days after vaccination. The sequence was obtained from a middle-aged man who received an inactivated influenza vaccine. For the CDR3, the DNA is TGTGCCAGCAGTTTAGGACAGAGCTCCTACGAGCAGTACTTC. Its protein is CASSLGQSSYEQYF.